There are many counts of the clone carrying this TCR beta chain. The antigen remains unidentified. The time point here: sample taken at primary tumor resection. Unsorted whole RNA samples from tumor, nontumor lung or frozen PBMC were sequenced. There were 72 donors, all of them untreated patients with early-stage non-small cell lung cancer. This sample stems from a study of spatial heterogeneity in lung cancer. Study-level information: Detection consistently captured more beta-chain sequences than alpha-chain sequences.

Study-level points and caveats: Circulating ubiquitous expanded tumor TCRs were observed more frequently at resection than at follow-up.

A unique molecular identifier was carried by every single TCR cDNA molecule. TCRdb re-called the 5' RACE reads through MiXCR, storing one row per CDR3 protein. The sample shows around 87,000 distinct CDR3 sequences, approximately 12% of them seen only once. The clonotype was recovered from a male donor with early-stage non-small cell lung cancer. Specimen: PBMCs, collected at surgery.

The CDR3 region has the DNA TGTGCCAGCAGAGGGTATCAGGGGTGGAACACTGAAGCTTTCTTT. Translation gives CASRGYQGWNTEAFF. The V gene is TRBV6-5, the J gene TRBJ1-1; weak D call: TRBD1 (6 bases). Trimming stripped 6 bases from V and 1 base from J, with 15 bases between. This CDR3 contains 15 residues. Germline CDR1 is MNHEY and CDR2 is SVGAGI.